The 13 T cell receptor beta chains in this list originate from one sample, sequenced in a study of shared clonotypes between healthy human individuals. Assay used: immunoSEQ multiplex PCR; TCRdb lists only in-frame clones, some missing. The table shows some 510,000 clones, with more than 65% occurring only once. The sequenced material came from PBMCs. These receptors were collected from a middle-aged woman in good health. Some clones in this sample may be carry-over from other donors' samples.

The count of this clone is one. The gene calls are TRBV7-8 and TRBJ2-1; TRBD2 aligns across 11 bases. The germline V gene encodes CDR1 SGHVS and CDR2 FQNEAQ. V dropped 0 bases and J dropped 7; count of bases not matched to a gene: 14. The CDR3 spans 19 residues. The CDR3 bases are TGTGCCAGCAGCTTAGCGGGAGGCCTAGCGGGAGGTAAGATGAATGAGCAGTTCTTC. This codes for CASSLAGGLAGGKMNEQFF.

The rearrangement uses TRBV7-2 and TRBJ1-1; no reliable D call. Germline CDR1 reads SGHTA; CDR2 reads FQGNSA. CDR3 length equals 15 residues. The germline V and J ends were trimmed by 5 bases and 1 base, with 14 bases remaining between them. For the CDR3, the DNA is TGTGCCAGCAGCCAGACGACTTTAACGAACACTGAAGCTTTCTTT. Its protein product is CASSQTTLTNTEAFF.

This clone was observed once. The chain combines TRBV5-1 with TRBJ1-5, with 8 bases that match TRBD1. The CDR3 has 14 amino acids. V trimming: 4 bases; J trimming: 6 bases; junction bases outside the gene matches: 6. The V gene's germline CDR1 is SGHRS and CDR2 YFSETQ. This chain's CDR3 is CASSQGAGGQPQHF. The CDR3 DNA follows: TGCGCCAGCAGCCAGGGGGCTGGCGGTCAGCCCCAGCATTTT.

The V gene is TRBV2, the J gene TRBJ1-4, with TRBD1 as a possible D gene (6 bases). V lost 7 bases and J lost 7, with 19 bases in between. Germline loops: CDR1 SNHLY, CDR2 FYNNEI. This CDR3 spans 15 amino acids. The CDR3 DNA sequence: TGTGCCAGCATCACCACCTACAGGGCGGGTGAAAAACTGTTTTTT. It specifies CASITTYRAGEKLFF.

The J gene is TRBJ2-3, the V gene TRBV10-2; D is possibly TRBD2 (6 bases). The ends were cut back, 6 bases at V and 0 bases at J, with 13 bases in the middle. This CDR3 comprises 15 residues. The V gene's germline CDR1 is WSHSY and CDR2 SAAADI. As DNA, the CDR3 is TGCGCCAGCAGACCCCTCAGCGGGAGCACAGATACGCAGTATTTT. This encodes CASRPLSGSTDTQYF.

This chain joins TRBV29-1 and TRBJ1-1; D is unclear. This CDR3 spans 12 amino acids. The ends were cut back, 4 bases at V and 0 bases at J, with 6 bases in the middle. Germline V gene data show CDR1 as SQVTM and CDR2 as ANQGSEA. The CDR3 bases are TGCAGCGTTGGTGGATTGAACACTGAAGCTTTCTTT. As protein: CSVGGLNTEAFF.

This sequence joins TRBV29-1 and TRBJ1-2; D gene ambiguous. V lost 3 bases and J lost 1, with 12 bases in between. The CDR3 is 14 amino acids. Germline CDR1 SQVTM, CDR2 ANQGSEA. This CDR3 reads CSVEPRDLNYGYTF. CDR3 DNA sequence: TGCAGCGTTGAGCCCAGAGACCTTAACTATGGCTACACCTTC.

The V call is TRBV5-1, the J call TRBJ1-5; D not certain. Germline lookup yields CDR1 SGHRS and CDR2 YFSETQ. The CDR3 contains 13 residues. Trimming removed 3 bases at V and 5 bases at J, with 9 bases between. The CDR3: CASSSGPDQPQHF. The CDR3 DNA is TGCGCCAGCAGCTCCGGACCGGATCAGCCCCAGCATTTT. Drawing the rest from reference TRBV5-1 and TRBJ1-5, the complete variable domain is KAGVTQTPRYLIKTRGQQVTLSCSPISGHRSVSWYQQTPGQGLQFLFEYFSETQRNKGNFPGRFSGRQFSNSRSEMNVSTLELGDSALYLCASSSGPDQPQHFGDGTRLSIL.

CDR3 nucleotide sequence: TGTGCCAGCAGCGCCACCGACGGGTCCTACGAGCAGTACTTC. It specifies CASSATDGSYEQYF. The chain carries TRBV7-6 and TRBJ2-7; no clear D gene. Germline V gives CDR1 SGHVS, CDR2 FNYEAQ. This CDR3 is built from 14 residues. V lost 5 bases to trimming and J lost 1 base, with 12 bases between them. Complete variable domain (other parts from reference TRBV7-6 and TRBJ2-7): GAGVSQSPRYKVTKRGQDVALRCDPISGHVSLYWYRQALGQGPEFLTYFNYEAQQDKSGLPNDRFSAERPEGSISTLTIQRTEQRDSAMYRCASSATDGSYEQYFGPGTRLTVT.

The chain uses TRBV10-2 and TRBJ2-5; weak D call: TRBD2 (6 bases). The V and J ends lost 2 bases and 1 base respectively, with 8 bases between them. Germline CDR1 and CDR2: WSHSY and SAAADI. CDR3 length: 14 residues. The CDR3 loop reads CASSEGGSQETQYF. Written as DNA, the CDR3 is TGCGCCAGCAGTGAGGGGGGGAGCCAAGAGACCCAGTACTTC.

This chain joins TRBV11-3 and TRBJ2-1; possibly TRBD1 for D (5 bases). The CDR3 length is 13 residues. V gave up 5 bases and J gave up 3 bases, with 8 bases separating them. Looked up from germline, CDR1 is SGHNT and CDR2 is YENEEA. This CDR3 reads CASSPGIYNEQFF. CDR3 DNA sequence: TGTGCCAGCAGCCCAGGGATCTACAATGAGCAGTTCTTC.

The J gene is TRBJ2-7, the V gene TRBV4-2, with D unclear. V was pared by 0 bases and J by 2 bases, with 14 bases between. This CDR3 comprises 16 residues. CDR1 is LGHNA and CDR2 is YNFKEQ in the germline V gene. CDR3 sequence reads: CASSQDYSIDTYEQYF. Here the CDR3 DNA reads TGTGCCAGCAGCCAAGATTACTCAATTGACACCTACGAGCAGTACTTC.

The V and J genes are TRBV7-9 and TRBJ1-2, with D perhaps matching TRBD1 (5 bases). CDR1 is SEHNR and CDR2 is FQNEAQ in the germline V gene (reference sequence). V lost 5 bases, J lost 6 bases, and 10 bases lay in between. This CDR3 spans 12 amino acids. The CDR3 spells CASSARDHGYTF. CDR3 DNA sequence: TGTGCCAGCAGCGCCAGGGATCATGGCTACACCTTC.